This T cell receptor (beta chain) emerged from a study of Graves' ophthalmopathy and Graves' hyperthyroidism. Study summary: Before any treatment was given, at initial diagnosis, peripheral blood was collected.

RNA transcripts served as template for amplifying TCR beta CDR3 sequences. In the first round, RT-PCR was carried out with HTBI primers, and a multiplex PCR formed the second round. Each CDR3 protein gets one entry after TCRdb re-called the multiplex PCR reads with MiXCR. The sample yields about 410,000 distinct CDR3 sequences, about 16% seen once. This clonotype was seen repeatedly, ten times or more. Its antigen is unknown. V was cut by 0 bases and J by 6 bases, with 9 bases left in between. CDR1 and CDR2 from the germline V gene are PRHDT and FYEKMQ (reference sequence). The CDR3 sequence is 13 residues long. Findings and caveats of the study: Blood contained most expanded thyroid clonotypes exceeding 0.001 frequency. Between ophthalmopathy and stable hyperthyroidism, a 13-signature model drew a separation with roughly 88% sensitivity and about 81% specificity.

PBMCs came from roughly 10 ml of fresh peripheral blood. Sequencing was carried out using peripheral blood. This TCR derives from a woman aged 18-30 years with Graves' ophthalmopathy. The J gene is TRBJ2-7, the V gene TRBV13; weak D call: TRBD1 (5 bases). CDR3 residues: CASSLGAGREQYF. In DNA form, the CDR3 reads TGTGCCAGCAGCTTAGGAGCAGGGCGCGAGCAGTACTTC. The whole variable domain, filled in from reference TRBV13 and TRBJ2-7, reads AAGVIQSPRHLIKEKRETATLKCYPIPRHDTVYWYQQGPGQDPQFLISFYEKMQSDKGSIPDRFSAQQFSDYHSELNMSSLELGDSALYFCASSLGAGREQYFGPGTRLTVT.